The clone carrying this TCR beta chain appeared a few times. Its antigen is still unknown. Germline-derived CDR1 and CDR2 are DFQATT and SNEGSKA (reference sequence). Deletions cut 8 bases from V and 1 base from J, with 19 bases between. The CDR3 runs to 15 residues. Exclusion of patients followed from uncontrolled infection, other autoimmune disease, pregnancy or lactation. Researchers took RNA transcripts and amplified the TCR beta CDR3 regions from them. Initially, a first-round RT-PCR of the TCR CDR3 employed the HTBI primer set. TCRdb reprocessed the multiplex PCR reads via MiXCR and lists one record per CDR3 protein. The sample has 500,000 to 650,000 distinct CDR3 sequences, 17% seen once; the top ten hold around 17%. This sample is part of a study of T cells in Graves' hyperthyroidism and ophthalmopathy. Study-level points and caveats: It was a median about 6.5 months before onset that the model predicted ophthalmopathy.

This TCR was recovered from a young woman with Graves' ophthalmopathy. J is TRBJ2-3 and V is TRBV20-1, with D tentatively TRBD2 (5 bases). The sequencing input was blood. The chain's CDR3 is CSLVARGYGTDTQYF. CDR3 nucleotides: TGCAGTCTAGTCGCCCGGGGTTACGGCACAGATACGCAGTATTTT.